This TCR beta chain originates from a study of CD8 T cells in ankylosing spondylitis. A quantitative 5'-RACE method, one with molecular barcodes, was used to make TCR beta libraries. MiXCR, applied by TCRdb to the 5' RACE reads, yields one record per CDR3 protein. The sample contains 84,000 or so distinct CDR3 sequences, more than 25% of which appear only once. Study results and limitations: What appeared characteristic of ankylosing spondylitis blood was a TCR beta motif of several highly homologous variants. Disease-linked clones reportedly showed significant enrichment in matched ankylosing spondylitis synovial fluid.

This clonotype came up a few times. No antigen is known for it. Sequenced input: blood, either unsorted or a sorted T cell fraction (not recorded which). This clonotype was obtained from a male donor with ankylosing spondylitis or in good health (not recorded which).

The CDR3 spells CASSLRGKSYTGELFF. DNA of the CDR3: TGTGCCAGCAGTTTACGGGGGAAGTCGTACACCGGGGAGCTGTTTTTT. The gene calls are TRBV12-3 or TRBV12-4 and TRBJ2-2; D perhaps matches TRBD2 (6 bases). CDR3 length equals 16 residues. The V and J ends lost 2 bases and 3 bases respectively, with 13 bases between them.